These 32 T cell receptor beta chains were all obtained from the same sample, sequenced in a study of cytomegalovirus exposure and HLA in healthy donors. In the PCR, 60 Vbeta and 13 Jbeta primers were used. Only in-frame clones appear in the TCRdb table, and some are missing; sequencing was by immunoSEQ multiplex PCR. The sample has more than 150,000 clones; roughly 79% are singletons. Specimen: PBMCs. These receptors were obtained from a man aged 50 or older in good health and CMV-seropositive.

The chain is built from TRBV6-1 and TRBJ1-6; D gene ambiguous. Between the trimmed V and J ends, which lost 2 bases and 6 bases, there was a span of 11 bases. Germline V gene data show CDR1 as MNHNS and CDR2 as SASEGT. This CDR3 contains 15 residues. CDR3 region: CASSESGSGNSPLHF. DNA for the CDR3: TGTGCCAGCAGTGAATCGGGGAGTGGTAATTCACCCCTCCACTTT.

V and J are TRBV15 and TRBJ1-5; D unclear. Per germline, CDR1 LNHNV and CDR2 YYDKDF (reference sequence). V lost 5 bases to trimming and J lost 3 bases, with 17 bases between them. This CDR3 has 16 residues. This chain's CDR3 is CATSATTGSPNQPQHF. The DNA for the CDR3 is TGTGCCACCAGCGCTACAACGGGGAGCCCCAATCAGCCCCAGCATTTT.

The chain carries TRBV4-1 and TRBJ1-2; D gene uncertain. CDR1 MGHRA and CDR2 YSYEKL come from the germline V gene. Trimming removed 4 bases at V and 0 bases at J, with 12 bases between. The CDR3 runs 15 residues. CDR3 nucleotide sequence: TGCGCCAGCAGCCTTGGAGACTCTACTAACTATGGCTACACCTTC. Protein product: CASSLGDSTNYGYTF.

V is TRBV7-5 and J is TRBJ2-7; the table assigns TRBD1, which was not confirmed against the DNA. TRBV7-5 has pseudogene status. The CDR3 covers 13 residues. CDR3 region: CVGLGQGTYEQYV. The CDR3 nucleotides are TGTGTCGGGTTAGGACAGGGGACCTACGAGCAGTACGTC.

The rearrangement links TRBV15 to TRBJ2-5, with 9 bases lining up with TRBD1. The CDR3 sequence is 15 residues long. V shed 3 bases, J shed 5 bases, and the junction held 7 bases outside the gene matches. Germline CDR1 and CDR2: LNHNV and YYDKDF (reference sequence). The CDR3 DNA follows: TGTGCCACCAGCAGGGGGACAGGGCAGGGGGAGACCCAGTACTTC. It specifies CATSRGTGQGETQYF.

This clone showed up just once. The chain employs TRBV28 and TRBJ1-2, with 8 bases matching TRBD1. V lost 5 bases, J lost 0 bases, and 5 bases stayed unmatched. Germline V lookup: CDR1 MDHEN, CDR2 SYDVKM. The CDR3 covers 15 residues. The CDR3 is CASSGQGIANYGYTF. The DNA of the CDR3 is TGTGCCAGCAGTGGACAGGGCATAGCTAACTATGGCTACACCTTC.

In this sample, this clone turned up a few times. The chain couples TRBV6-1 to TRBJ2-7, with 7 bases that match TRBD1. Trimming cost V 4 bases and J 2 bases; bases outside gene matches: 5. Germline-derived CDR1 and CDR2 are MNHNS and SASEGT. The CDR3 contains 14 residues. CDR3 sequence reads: CASSVRDSPYEQYV. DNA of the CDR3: TGTGCCAGCAGTGTCCGGGACAGTCCCTACGAGCAGTACGTC.

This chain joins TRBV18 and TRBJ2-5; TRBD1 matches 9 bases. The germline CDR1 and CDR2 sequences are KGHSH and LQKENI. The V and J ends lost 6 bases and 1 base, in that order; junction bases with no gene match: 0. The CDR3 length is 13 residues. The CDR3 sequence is CASSTGGQETQYF. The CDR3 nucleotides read TGTGCCAGCTCGACAGGGGGCCAAGAGACCCAGTACTTC.

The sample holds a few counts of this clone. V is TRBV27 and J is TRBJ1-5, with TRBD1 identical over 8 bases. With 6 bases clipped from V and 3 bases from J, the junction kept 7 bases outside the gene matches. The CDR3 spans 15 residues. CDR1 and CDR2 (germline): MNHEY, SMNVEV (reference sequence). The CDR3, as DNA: TGTGCCAGCAGCCCGGACAGGGTGTACAATCAGCCCCAGCATTTT. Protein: CASSPDRVYNQPQHF.

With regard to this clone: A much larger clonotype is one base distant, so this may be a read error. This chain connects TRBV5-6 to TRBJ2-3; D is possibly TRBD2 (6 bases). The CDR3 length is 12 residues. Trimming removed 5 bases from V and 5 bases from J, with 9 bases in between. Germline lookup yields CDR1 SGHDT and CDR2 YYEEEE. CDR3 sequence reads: CASSWGGDTQYF. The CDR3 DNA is TGTGCCAGCAGTTGGGGAGGAGATACGCAGTATTTT.

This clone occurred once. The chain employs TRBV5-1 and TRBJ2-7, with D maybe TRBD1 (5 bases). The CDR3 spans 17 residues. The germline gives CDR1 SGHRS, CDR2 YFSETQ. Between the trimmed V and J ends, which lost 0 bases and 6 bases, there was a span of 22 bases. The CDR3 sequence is CASSLATGRATVLEQYV. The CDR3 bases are TGCGCCAGCAGCTTGGCCACTGGCAGGGCTACCGTCCTCGAGCAGTACGTC.

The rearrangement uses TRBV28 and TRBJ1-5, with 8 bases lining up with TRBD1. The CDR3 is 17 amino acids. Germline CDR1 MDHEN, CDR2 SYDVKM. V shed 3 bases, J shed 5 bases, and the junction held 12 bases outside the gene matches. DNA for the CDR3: TGTGCCAGCAGTTTCCCCCTGGGGAGCAGGGGGCATCAGCCCCAGCATTTT. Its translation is CASSFPLGSRGHQPQHF.

The DNA for the CDR3 is TGTGCCAGCAGCTCCAACAGGGCGTCCTACGAGCAGTACTTC. This sequence encodes CASSSNRASYEQYF. The chain is built from TRBV7-2 and TRBJ2-7; possible D gene TRBD1, 6 bases. This CDR3 is built from 14 residues. Germline V lookup: CDR1 SGHTA, CDR2 FQGNSA. V was trimmed by 4 bases and J by 1 base, leaving 11 bases between them.

For the CDR3, the DNA is TGTGCCAGCAGCCAACGGGGGTGGGGGACCCAGTACTTC. Protein product: CASSQRGWGTQYF. The chain employs TRBV27 and TRBJ2-5; maybe TRBD2 (6 bases). This CDR3 comprises 13 residues. Per the germline V gene, CDR1 is MNHEY and CDR2 is SMNVEV (reference sequence). Trimming cost V 6 bases and J 7 bases, with 15 bases left between them.

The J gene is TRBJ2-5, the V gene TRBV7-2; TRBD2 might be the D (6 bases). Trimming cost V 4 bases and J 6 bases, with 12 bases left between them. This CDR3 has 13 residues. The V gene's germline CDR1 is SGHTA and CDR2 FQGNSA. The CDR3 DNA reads TGTGCCAGCAGCTCGACTAGTTTGCAGACCCAGTACTTC. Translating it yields CASSSTSLQTQYF.

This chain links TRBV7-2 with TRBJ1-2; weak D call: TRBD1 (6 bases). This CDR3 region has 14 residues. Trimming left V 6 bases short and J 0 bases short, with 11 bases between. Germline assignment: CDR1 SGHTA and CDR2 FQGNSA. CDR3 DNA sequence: TGTGCCAGCAGACAGGGCCCAACTAACTATGGCTACACCTTC. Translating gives CASRQGPTNYGYTF.

The CDR3 region has the DNA TGCGCCAGCAGCACCGGGACAGGAAACACAGATACGCAGTATTTT. It specifies CASSTGTGNTDTQYF. The chain recombines TRBV10-2 with TRBJ2-3; 8 bases line up with TRBD1. The CDR3 sequence is 15 residues long. Germline CDR1 reads WSHSY; CDR2 reads SAAADI. V trimming: 6 bases; J trimming: 2 bases; junction bases outside the gene matches: 7.

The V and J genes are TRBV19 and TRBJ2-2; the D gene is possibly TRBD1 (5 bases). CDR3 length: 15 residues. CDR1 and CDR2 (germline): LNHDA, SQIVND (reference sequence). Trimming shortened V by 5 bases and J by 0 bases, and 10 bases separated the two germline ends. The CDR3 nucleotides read TGTGCCAGTAGTTGGGCAGGGCCGAACACCGGGGAGCTGTTTTTT. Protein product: CASSWAGPNTGELFF.

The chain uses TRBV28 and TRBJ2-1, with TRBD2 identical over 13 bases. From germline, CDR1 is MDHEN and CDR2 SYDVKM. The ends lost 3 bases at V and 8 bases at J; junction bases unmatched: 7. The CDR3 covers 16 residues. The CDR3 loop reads CASSFHSGTSGDEQFF. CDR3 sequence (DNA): TGTGCCAGCAGTTTCCACTCCGGGACTAGCGGGGATGAGCAGTTCTTC.

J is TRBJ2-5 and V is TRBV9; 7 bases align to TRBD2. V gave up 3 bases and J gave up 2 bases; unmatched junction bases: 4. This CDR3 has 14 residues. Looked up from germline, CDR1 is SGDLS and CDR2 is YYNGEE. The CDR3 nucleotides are TGTGCCAGCAGCGCGGGGGGACTTCAAGAGACCCAGTACTTC. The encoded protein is CASSAGGLQETQYF.

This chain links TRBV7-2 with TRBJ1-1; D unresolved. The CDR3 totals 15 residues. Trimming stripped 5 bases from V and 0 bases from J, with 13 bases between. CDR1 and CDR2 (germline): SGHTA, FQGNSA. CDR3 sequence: CASSGRQALNTEAFF. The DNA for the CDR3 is TGTGCCAGCAGCGGGCGACAAGCATTGAACACTGAAGCTTTCTTT. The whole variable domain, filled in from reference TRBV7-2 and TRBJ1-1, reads GAGVSQSPSNKVTEKGKDVELRCDPISGHTALYWYRQSLGQGLEFLIYFQGNSAPDKSGLPSDRFSAERTGGSVSTLTIQRTQQEDSAVYLCASSGRQALNTEAFFGQGTRLTVV.

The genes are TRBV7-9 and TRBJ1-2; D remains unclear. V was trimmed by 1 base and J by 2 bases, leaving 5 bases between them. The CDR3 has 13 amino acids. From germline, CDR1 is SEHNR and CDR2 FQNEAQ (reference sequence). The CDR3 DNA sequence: TGTGCCAGCAGCTTAGTCGTAAACTATGGCTACACCTTC. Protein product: CASSLVVNYGYTF.

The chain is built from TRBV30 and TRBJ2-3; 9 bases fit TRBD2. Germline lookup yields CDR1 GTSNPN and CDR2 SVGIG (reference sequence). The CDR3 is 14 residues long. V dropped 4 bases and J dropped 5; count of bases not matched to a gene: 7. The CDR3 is CAWMAGGQVDTQYF. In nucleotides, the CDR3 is TGTGCCTGGATGGCGGGGGGGCAGGTAGATACGCAGTATTTT. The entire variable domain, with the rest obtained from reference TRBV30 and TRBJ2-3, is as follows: SQTIHQWPATLVQPVGSPLSLECTVEGTSNPNLYWYRQAAGRGLQLLFYSVGIGQISSEVPQNLSASRPQDRQFILSSKKLLLSDSGFYLCAWMAGGQVDTQYFGPGTRLTVL.

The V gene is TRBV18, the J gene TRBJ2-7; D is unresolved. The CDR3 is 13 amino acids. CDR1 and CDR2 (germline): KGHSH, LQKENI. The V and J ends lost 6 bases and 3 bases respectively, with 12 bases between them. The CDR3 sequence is CASSPWAHYEQYF. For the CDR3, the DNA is TGTGCCAGCTCCCCATGGGCCCACTACGAGCAGTACTTC.

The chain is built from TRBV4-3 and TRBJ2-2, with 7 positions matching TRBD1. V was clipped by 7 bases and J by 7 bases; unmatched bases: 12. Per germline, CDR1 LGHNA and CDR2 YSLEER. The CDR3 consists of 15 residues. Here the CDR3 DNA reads TGCGCCAGCACGCCGTACAGGGGATGGGTCGGGGAGCTGTTTTTT. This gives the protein CASTPYRGWVGELFF.

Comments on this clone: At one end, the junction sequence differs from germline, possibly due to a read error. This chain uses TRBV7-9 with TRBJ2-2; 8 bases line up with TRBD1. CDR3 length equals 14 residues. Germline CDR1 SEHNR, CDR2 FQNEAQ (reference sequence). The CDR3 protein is CSSSFAGGPGELFF. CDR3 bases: TGTTCCAGCAGCTTTGCAGGGGGCCCTGGGGAGCTGTTTTTT.

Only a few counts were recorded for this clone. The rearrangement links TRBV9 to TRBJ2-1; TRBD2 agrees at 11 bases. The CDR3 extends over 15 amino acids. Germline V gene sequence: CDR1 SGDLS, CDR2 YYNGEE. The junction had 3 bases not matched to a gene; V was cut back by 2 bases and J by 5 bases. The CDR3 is CASSVSGGVDNEQFF. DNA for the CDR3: TGTGCCAGCAGCGTTAGCGGGGGGGTTGACAATGAGCAGTTCTTC. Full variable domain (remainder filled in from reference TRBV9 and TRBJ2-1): DSGVTQTPKHLITATGQRVTLRCSPRSGDLSVYWYQQSLDQGLQFLIQYYNGEERAKGNILERFSAQQFPDLHSELNLSSLELGDSALYFCASSVSGGVDNEQFFGPGTRLTVL.

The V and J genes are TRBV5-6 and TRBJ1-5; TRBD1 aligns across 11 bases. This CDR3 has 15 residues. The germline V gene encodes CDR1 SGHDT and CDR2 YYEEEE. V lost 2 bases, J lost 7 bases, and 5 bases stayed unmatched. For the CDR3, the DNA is TGTGCCAGCAGCTTCGGGACAGGGGGTGAACAGCCCCAGCATTTT. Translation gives CASSFGTGGEQPQHF. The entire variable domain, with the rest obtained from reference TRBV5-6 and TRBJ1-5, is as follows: DAGVTQSPTHLIKTRGQQVTLRCSPKSGHDTVSWYQQALGQGPQFIFQYYEEEERQRGNFPDRFSGHQFPNYSSELNVNALLLGDSALYLCASSFGTGGEQPQHFGDGTRLSIL.

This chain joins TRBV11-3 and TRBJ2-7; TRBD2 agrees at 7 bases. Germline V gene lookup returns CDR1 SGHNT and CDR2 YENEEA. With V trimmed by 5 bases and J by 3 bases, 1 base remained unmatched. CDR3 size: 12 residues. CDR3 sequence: CASSSGDYEQYF. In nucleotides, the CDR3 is TGTGCCAGCAGCAGCGGGGACTACGAGCAGTACTTC.

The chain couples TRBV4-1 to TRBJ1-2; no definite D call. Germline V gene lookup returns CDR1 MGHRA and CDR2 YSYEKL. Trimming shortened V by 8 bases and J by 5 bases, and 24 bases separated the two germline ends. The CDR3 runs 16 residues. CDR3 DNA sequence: TGCGCCAGCCGCCCTTTAAGCGGATCCTTGTTTTATGGCTACACCTTC. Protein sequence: CASRPLSGSLFYGYTF.

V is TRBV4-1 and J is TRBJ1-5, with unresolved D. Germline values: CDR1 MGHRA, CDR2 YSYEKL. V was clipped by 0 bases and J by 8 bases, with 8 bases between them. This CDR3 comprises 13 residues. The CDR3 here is CASSQDPGKPQHF. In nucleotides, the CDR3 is TGCGCCAGCAGCCAAGATCCCGGGAAGCCCCAGCATTTT.

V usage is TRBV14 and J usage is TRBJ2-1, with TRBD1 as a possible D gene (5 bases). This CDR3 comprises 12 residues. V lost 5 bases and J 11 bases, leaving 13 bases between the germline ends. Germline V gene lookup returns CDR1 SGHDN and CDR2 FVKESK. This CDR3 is CASSSRVSQQFF. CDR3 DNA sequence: TGTGCCAGCAGCTCCAGGGTCTCCCAGCAGTTCTTC.